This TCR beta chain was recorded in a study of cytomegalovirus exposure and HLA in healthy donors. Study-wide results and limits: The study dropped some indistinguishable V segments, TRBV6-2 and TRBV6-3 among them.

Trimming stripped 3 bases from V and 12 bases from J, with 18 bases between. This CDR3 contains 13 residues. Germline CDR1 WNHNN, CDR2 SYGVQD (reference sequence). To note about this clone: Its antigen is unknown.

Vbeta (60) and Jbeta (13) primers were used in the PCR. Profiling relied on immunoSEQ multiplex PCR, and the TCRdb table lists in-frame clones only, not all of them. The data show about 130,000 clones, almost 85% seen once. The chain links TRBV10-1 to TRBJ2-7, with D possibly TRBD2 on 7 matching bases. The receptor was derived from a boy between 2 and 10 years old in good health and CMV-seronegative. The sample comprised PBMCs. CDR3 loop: CASSDGGGGLPYV. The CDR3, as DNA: TGCGCCAGCAGTGATGGGGGAGGGGGTTTGCCGTACGTC.